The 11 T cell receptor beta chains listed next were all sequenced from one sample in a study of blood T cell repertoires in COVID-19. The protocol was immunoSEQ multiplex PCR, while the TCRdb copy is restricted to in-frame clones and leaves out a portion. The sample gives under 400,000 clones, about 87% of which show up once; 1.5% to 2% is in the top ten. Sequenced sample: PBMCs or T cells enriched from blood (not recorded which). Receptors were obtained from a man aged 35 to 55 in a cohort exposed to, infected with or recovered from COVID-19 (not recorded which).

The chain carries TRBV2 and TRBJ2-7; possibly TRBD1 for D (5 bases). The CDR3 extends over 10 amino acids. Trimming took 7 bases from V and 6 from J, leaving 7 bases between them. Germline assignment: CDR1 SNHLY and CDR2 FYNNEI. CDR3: CASTGPEQYF. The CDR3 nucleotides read TGTGCCAGCACAGGGCCCGAGCAGTACTTC.

In nucleotides, the CDR3 is TGTGCCAGCAGCTTGGGCGGGACTCTCGCCCGGGAGCTGTTTTTT. Amino acid sequence: CASSLGGTLARELFF. The rearrangement uses TRBV5-4 and TRBJ2-2, with a weak D call TRBD2 (6 bases). Between the trimmed V and J ends, which lost 0 bases and 9 bases, there was a span of 15 bases. In germline, CDR1 is SGHNT, CDR2 YYREEE (reference sequence). This CDR3 comprises 15 residues.

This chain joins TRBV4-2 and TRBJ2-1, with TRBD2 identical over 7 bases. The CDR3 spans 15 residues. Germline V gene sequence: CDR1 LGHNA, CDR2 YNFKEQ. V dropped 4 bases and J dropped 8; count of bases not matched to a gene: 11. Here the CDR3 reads CASSRAGALVDEQFF. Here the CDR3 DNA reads TGTGCCAGCAGCCGGGCGGGAGCCCTGGTCGATGAGCAGTTCTTC.

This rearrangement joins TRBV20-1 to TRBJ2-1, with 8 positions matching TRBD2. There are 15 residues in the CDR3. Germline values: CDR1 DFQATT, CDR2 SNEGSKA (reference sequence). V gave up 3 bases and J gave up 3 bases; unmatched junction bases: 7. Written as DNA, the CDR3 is TGCAGTGCTAGTCGCAGGACTAGCTTCTACAATGAGCAGTTCTTC. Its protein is CSASRRTSFYNEQFF.

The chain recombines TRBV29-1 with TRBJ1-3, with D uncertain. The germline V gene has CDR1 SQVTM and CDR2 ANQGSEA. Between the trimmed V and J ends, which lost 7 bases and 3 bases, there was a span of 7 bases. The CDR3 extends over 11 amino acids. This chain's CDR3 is CSGLIGNTIYF. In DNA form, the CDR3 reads TGCAGCGGACTAATTGGAAACACCATATATTTT.

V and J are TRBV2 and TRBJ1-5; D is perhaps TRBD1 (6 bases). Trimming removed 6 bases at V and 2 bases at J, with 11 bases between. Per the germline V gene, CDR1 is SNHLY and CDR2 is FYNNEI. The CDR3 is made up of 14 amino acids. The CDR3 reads CASSLGGGNQPQHF. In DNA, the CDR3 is TGTGCCAGCAGCTTAGGGGGGGGCAATCAGCCCCAGCATTTT.

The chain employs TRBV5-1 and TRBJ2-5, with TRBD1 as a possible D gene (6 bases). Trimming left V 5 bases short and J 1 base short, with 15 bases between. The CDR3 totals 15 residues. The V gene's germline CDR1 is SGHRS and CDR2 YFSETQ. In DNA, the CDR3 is TGCGCCAGCAGTACATACGGACAGCCCCAAGAGACCCAGTACTTC. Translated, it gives CASSTYGQPQETQYF.

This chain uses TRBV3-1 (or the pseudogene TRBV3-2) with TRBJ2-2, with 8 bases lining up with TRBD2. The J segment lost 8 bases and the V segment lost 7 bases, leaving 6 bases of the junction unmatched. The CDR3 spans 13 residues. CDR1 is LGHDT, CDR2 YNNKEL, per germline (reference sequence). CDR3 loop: CASKSGSLGELFF. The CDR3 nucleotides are TGTGCCAGCAAGAGCGGGAGTTTGGGGGAGCTGTTTTTT.

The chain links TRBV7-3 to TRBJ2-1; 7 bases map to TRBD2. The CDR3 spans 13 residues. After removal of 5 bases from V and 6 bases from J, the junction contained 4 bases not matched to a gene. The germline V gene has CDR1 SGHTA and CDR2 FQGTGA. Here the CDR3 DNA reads TGTGCCAGCAGCACCGGGGGGTCCAATGAGCAGTTCTTC. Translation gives CASSTGGSNEQFF.

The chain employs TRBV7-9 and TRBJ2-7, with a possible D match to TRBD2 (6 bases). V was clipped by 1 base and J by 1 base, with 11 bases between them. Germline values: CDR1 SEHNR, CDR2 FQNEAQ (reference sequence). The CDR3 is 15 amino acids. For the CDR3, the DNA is TGTGCCAGCAGCTTAGTCGGGAGTGGTTCCTACGAGCAGTACTTC. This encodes CASSLVGSGSYEQYF. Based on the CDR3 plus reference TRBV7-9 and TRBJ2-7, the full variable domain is DTGVSQNPRHKITKRGQNVTFRCDPISEHNRLYWYRQTLGQGPEFLTYFQNEAQLEKSRLLSDRFSAERPKGSFSTLEIQRTEQGDSAMYLCASSLVGSGSYEQYFGPGTRLTVT.

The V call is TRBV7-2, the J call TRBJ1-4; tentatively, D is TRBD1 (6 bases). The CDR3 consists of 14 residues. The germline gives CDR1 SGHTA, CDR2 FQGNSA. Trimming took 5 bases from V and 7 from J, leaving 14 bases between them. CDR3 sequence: CASSPQGRGEKLFF. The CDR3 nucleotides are TGTGCCAGCAGCCCACAGGGACGGGGTGAAAAACTGTTTTTT.